The 15 T cell receptor beta chains below all came from one sample that was sequenced in a study of spatial heterogeneity in lung cancer. Time point of the sample: blood at routine non-recurrence follow-up after resection. The input material, whole RNA from tumor, nontumor lung or frozen PBMC, was sequenced unsorted. TCRdb independently ran MiXCR on the 5' RACE reads; one entry per CDR3 protein. The sample holds some 120,000 distinct CDR3 sequences, over 9% seen once. The sample here was PBMCs, taken at follow-up. The receptors were gathered from a male donor with early-stage non-small cell lung cancer.

This clonotype was seen many times. V usage is TRBV9 and J usage is TRBJ1-5, with a possible D match to TRBD1 (6 bases). V was pared by 3 bases and J by 5 bases, with 12 bases between. This CDR3 has 14 amino acids. Germline CDR1 SGDLS, CDR2 YYNGEE. CDR3 residues: CASSARGVDQPQHF. CDR3 nucleotides: TGTGCCAGCAGCGCAAGGGGGGTGGATCAGCCCCAGCATTTT.

There are many counts of this clonotype. J is TRBJ2-3 and V is TRBV29-1; D possibly corresponds to TRBD2 (6 bases). Between the trimmed V and J ends, which lost 4 bases and 6 bases, there was a span of 14 bases. This CDR3 contains 13 residues. Germline loops: CDR1 SQVTM, CDR2 ANQGSEA. CDR3 DNA: TGCAGCGTTGCAGGCAGACGGGAGGATACGCAGTATTTT. Protein sequence: CSVAGRREDTQYF.

The V and J genes are TRBV24-1 and TRBJ1-5; D remains ambiguous. Germline V lookup: CDR1 KGHDR, CDR2 SFDVKD. The CDR3 consists of 16 residues. Trimming removed 2 bases at V and 0 bases at J, with 10 bases between. This chain's CDR3 is CATSDSASDSNQPQHF. The CDR3 coding sequence is TGTGCCACCAGTGATTCGGCCAGTGATAGCAATCAGCCCCAGCATTTT.

The CDR3 DNA follows: TGTGCCAGCAGTCCGGGGACAGGGACCATGAACACTGAAGCTTTCTTT. Translating it yields CASSPGTGTMNTEAFF. The chain links TRBV28 to TRBJ1-1, with 9 nucleotides matching TRBD1. Trimming removed 5 bases from V and 0 bases from J; junction bases left unmatched: 7. This CDR3 spans 16 amino acids. Germline CDR1 is MDHEN and CDR2 is SYDVKM. Full variable domain (outside the CDR3, taken from reference TRBV28 and TRBJ1-1): DVKVTQSSRYLVKRTGEKVFLECVQDMDHENMFWYRQDPGLGLRLIYFSYDVKMKEKGDIPEGYSVSREKKERFSLILESASTNQTSMYLCASSPGTGTMNTEAFFGQGTRLTVV.

This clonotype was counted a few times. This sequence joins TRBV5-1 and TRBJ2-7, with D possibly TRBD2 on 5 matching bases. This CDR3 is built from 13 residues. CDR1 and CDR2 from the germline V gene are SGHRS and YFSETQ. V lost 2 bases, J lost 3 bases, and 9 bases lay in between. The CDR3 bases are TGCGCCAGCAGCTTTCCGGGGAACTACGAGCAGTACTTC. It specifies CASSFPGNYEQYF.

This clonotype was counted only a few times. V usage is TRBV2 and J usage is TRBJ2-7; D is unclear. Per germline, CDR1 SNHLY and CDR2 FYNNEI. The CDR3 runs to 14 residues. Trimming removed 0 bases from V and 2 bases from J, with 8 bases in between. CDR3 DNA sequence: TGTGCCAGCAGTGAAGCCACTTTTCCCTACGAGCAGTACTTC. Residues: CASSEATFPYEQYF.

This sequence joins TRBV20-1 and TRBJ1-6; D may be TRBD1 (6 bases). The CDR3 sequence is 13 residues long. The germline CDR1 and CDR2 sequences are DFQATT and SNEGSKA (reference sequence). V dropped 5 bases and J dropped 3 bases, with 8 bases sitting between them. CDR3 sequence (DNA): TGCAGTGCTCAGACAGGCTATAATTCACCCCTCCACTTT. This encodes CSAQTGYNSPLHF.

V and J are TRBV4-3 and TRBJ2-5; D remains ambiguous. The V and J ends lost 0 bases and 9 bases respectively, with 17 bases between them. The CDR3 contains 15 residues. Per germline, CDR1 LGHNA and CDR2 YSLEER. CDR3 protein: CASSQDLGNSRAQYF. CDR3 coding DNA: TGCGCCAGCAGCCAAGATCTTGGCAACTCGAGAGCCCAGTACTTC.

The chain links TRBV19 to TRBJ2-7; 9 nucleotides align to TRBD1. The CDR3 extends over 15 amino acids. Trimming cost V 9 bases and J 3 bases; bases outside gene matches: 12. Germline CDR1 LNHDA, CDR2 SQIVND (reference sequence). The DNA for the CDR3 is TGTGCCAGAAATACAGGGGGCCCCTACTACTACGAGCAGTACTTC. Its translation: CARNTGGPYYYEQYF.

This clonotype appeared a few times. This CDR3 reads CAISGKNEQYF. CDR3 nucleotide sequence: TGTGCCATCAGTGGAAAAAACGAGCAGTACTTC. The V gene is TRBV10-3, the J gene TRBJ2-7; D remains unclear. The germline CDR1 and CDR2 sequences are ENHRY and SYGVKD. The V end was cut by 4 bases, the J end by 5 bases, with 6 bases between. The CDR3 contains 11 residues.

The chain employs TRBV24-1 and TRBJ2-2; 14 nucleotides line up with TRBD2. Germline V CDR1 and CDR2: KGHDR, SFDVKD. The CDR3 has 18 amino acids. The J segment lost 1 base and the V segment lost 6 bases, leaving 6 bases of the junction unmatched. For the CDR3, the DNA is TGTGCCACCAGTTCCCGACTAGCGGGGGGGAAGAACACCGGGGAGCTGTTTTTT. Translation gives CATSSRLAGGKNTGELFF.

At least ten counts were recorded for this clonotype. V usage is TRBV7-3 and J usage is TRBJ1-3; 9 nucleotides agree with TRBD1. CDR1 is SGHTA, CDR2 FQGTGA, per germline. Trimming cost V 5 bases and J 4 bases; bases outside gene matches: 6. CDR3 length: 15 residues. The CDR3 coding sequence is TGTGCCAGCAGCATCACAGGGGGCGCAGGAAACACCATATATTTT. This gives the protein CASSITGGAGNTIYF.

This clonotype was counted many times. J is TRBJ2-3 and V is TRBV7-2; 12 bases are shared with TRBD1. The CDR3 extends over 16 amino acids. The germline V gene has CDR1 SGHTA and CDR2 FQGNSA. The trim removed 4 bases at V and 5 bases at J, leaving 7 bases unmatched. As DNA, the CDR3 is TGTGCCAGCAGCTCCCGGGACAGGGGGCGAAGAGATACGCAGTATTTT. Translating gives CASSSRDRGRRDTQYF.

The sample holds a few counts of this clonotype. The DNA for the CDR3 is TGTGCCAGCAGCGCCGGGACAGGGTTCAATCAGCCCCAGCATTTT. Translated: CASSAGTGFNQPQHF. The chain joins TRBV2 to TRBJ1-5; 9 bases are shared with TRBD1. The trim removed 6 bases at V and 3 bases at J, leaving 6 bases unmatched. The germline CDR1 and CDR2 sequences are SNHLY and FYNNEI. This CDR3 region has 15 residues.

This clonotype has only a few counts. V usage is TRBV7-2 and J usage is TRBJ2-2; unclear D gene. There are 14 residues in the CDR3. Germline V lookup: CDR1 SGHTA, CDR2 FQGNSA. V was trimmed by 5 bases and J by 3 bases, leaving 10 bases between them. CDR3 DNA: TGTGCCAGCAGCCCGCATGGGGACACCGGGGAGCTGTTTTTT. Translated: CASSPHGDTGELFF.